Below, 32 T cell receptor beta chains from the same sample are listed, as sequenced in a study of cytomegalovirus exposure and HLA in healthy donors. PCR amplification relied on 60 Vbeta primers (plus 13 Jbeta primers). Assay used: immunoSEQ multiplex PCR; TCRdb lists only in-frame clones, some missing. The sample has around 100,000 clones; about four fifths are singletons. Sequencing input: PBMCs. Receptor source: a female donor in good health and CMV-seropositive.

Of note for this clone: In the same sample, other DNA sequences code for this CDR3. This rearrangement joins TRBV5-1 to TRBJ2-1, with 7 bases that match TRBD1. V shed 5 bases, J shed 5 bases, and the junction held 7 bases outside the gene matches. Germline CDR1 reads SGHRS; CDR2 reads YFSETQ. The CDR3 has 14 residues. This CDR3 is CASRRTGTHNEQFF. As DNA, the CDR3 is TGCGCCAGCAGGAGGACAGGAACCCACAATGAGCAGTTCTTC.

J is TRBJ1-5 and V is TRBV5-1, with TRBD1 identical over 10 bases. Germline loops: CDR1 SGHRS, CDR2 YFSETQ. This CDR3 contains 15 residues. J lost 5 bases, V lost 0 bases, and 2 bases had no gene match. The CDR3 coding sequence is TGCGCCAGCAGCTTGGGGGACAGGGGTGATCAGCCCCAGCATTTT. It is translated as CASSLGDRGDQPQHF.

This clone was picked up one time. The chain carries TRBV28 and TRBJ1-2; D is perhaps TRBD1 (6 bases). V was clipped by 5 bases and J by 1 base, with 14 bases between them. CDR3 size: 15 residues. The V gene's germline CDR1 is MDHEN and CDR2 SYDVKM. The CDR3 coding sequence is TGTGCCAGCAGTGCCGAGGGAGGGGGTAACTATGGCTACACCTTC. Amino acid sequence: CASSAEGGGNYGYTF.

This clone was observed a single time. The chain carries TRBV2 and TRBJ2-6; weak D call: TRBD2 (5 bases). Germline loops: CDR1 SNHLY, CDR2 FYNNEI. V was pared by 6 bases and J by 0 bases, with 12 bases between. The CDR3 totals 16 residues. CDR3 sequence: CASRDSLISGANVLTF. CDR3 sequence (DNA): TGTGCCAGCAGGGACTCGTTGATCTCTGGGGCCAACGTCCTGACTTTC.

The chain couples TRBV11-2 to TRBJ2-5; possible D gene TRBD2, 6 bases. Germline CDR1 reads SGHAT; CDR2 reads FQNNGV. The CDR3 totals 15 residues. Trimming stripped 5 bases from V and 2 bases from J, with 15 bases between. The CDR3 sequence: CASSNLVGGQETQYF. The DNA for the CDR3 is TGTGCCAGCAGCAACCTCGTGGGGGGACAAGAGACCCAGTACTTC.

The sample holds one count of this clone. The chain is built from TRBV19 and TRBJ1-1, with 8 bases lining up with TRBD1. V shed 3 bases, J shed 5 bases, and the junction held 11 bases outside the gene matches. The CDR3 contains 16 residues. Per germline, CDR1 LNHDA and CDR2 SQIVND (reference sequence). CDR3 sequence (DNA): TGTGCCAGTAGTATCAGGTCCAGGGGGCTTGGGACTGAAGCTTTCTTT. It is translated as CASSIRSRGLGTEAFF.

This rearrangement joins TRBV9 to TRBJ2-3, with 7 bases aligning to TRBD2. Germline loops: CDR1 SGDLS, CDR2 YYNGEE. The CDR3 sequence is 16 residues long. The trim removed 4 bases at V and 3 bases at J, leaving 11 bases unmatched. The CDR3 nucleotides read TGTGCCAGCAGCCCATTCTGGGGGGGAGGTACAGATACGCAGTATTTT. Residues: CASSPFWGGGTDTQYF. The full variable domain, its missing parts supplied by reference TRBV9 and TRBJ2-3, is DSGVTQTPKHLITATGQRVTLRCSPRSGDLSVYWYQQSLDQGLQFLIQYYNGEERAKGNILERFSAQQFPDLHSELNLSSLELGDSALYFCASSPFWGGGTDTQYFGPGTRLTVL.

The chain combines TRBV6-5 with TRBJ2-7, with D possibly TRBD1 on 6 matching bases. The CDR3 is 14 residues long. Germline-derived CDR1 and CDR2 are MNHEY and SVGAGI. The V end lost 2 bases, the J end lost 5 bases, and 13 bases lay between the germline ends. In DNA, the CDR3 is TGTGCCAGCAGTTACGGGCAGGGGCGGCACGAGCAGTACTTC. Protein sequence: CASSYGQGRHEQYF.

This chain links TRBV15 with TRBJ2-7, with no clear D. Germline lookup yields CDR1 LNHNV and CDR2 YYDKDF (reference sequence). The V and J ends lost 0 bases and 2 bases respectively, with 8 bases between them. The CDR3 extends over 14 amino acids. CDR3 coding DNA: TGTGCCACCAGCAGAGAGGCCATCCCCTACGAGCAGTACTTC. Its translation is CATSREAIPYEQYF.

The rearrangement links TRBV21-1 to TRBJ1-2; the table gives TRBD1 as D, unverified against the DNA. TRBV21-1 is a listed pseudogene. This CDR3 spans 18 amino acids. The CDR3 DNA follows: TGTGCCAGCAGCACCTGGGACAGGGGGTCCGCCCTTAACTATGGCTACACCTTC. Its translation: CASSTWDRGSALNYGYTF.

This chain joins TRBV7-9 and TRBJ2-1; 7 bases are shared with TRBD1. The V gene end was trimmed by 3 bases and the J gene end by 2 bases; junction bases not matched to a gene: 1. The CDR3 is 14 residues long. In germline, CDR1 is SEHNR, CDR2 FQNEAQ (reference sequence). CDR3 nucleotide sequence: TGTGCCAGCAGCTTGGGGACAGCCTACAATGAGCAGTTCTTC. Amino acid sequence: CASSLGTAYNEQFF.

The rearrangement joins TRBV9 to TRBJ2-1; 12 positions agree with TRBD2. V trimming: 3 bases; J trimming: 7 bases; junction bases outside the gene matches: 14. Germline lookup yields CDR1 SGDLS and CDR2 YYNGEE. The CDR3 spans 18 residues. CDR3: CASSADYQTSGRSNEQFF. The CDR3 DNA reads TGTGCCAGCAGCGCGGACTACCAGACTAGCGGGAGATCGAATGAGCAGTTCTTC. The full variable domain, with the rest looked up from reference TRBV9 and TRBJ2-1, is DSGVTQTPKHLITATGQRVTLRCSPRSGDLSVYWYQQSLDQGLQFLIQYYNGEERAKGNILERFSAQQFPDLHSELNLSSLELGDSALYFCASSADYQTSGRSNEQFFGPGTRLTVL.

This chain joins TRBV4-1 and TRBJ2-2; TRBD2 matches 9 bases. The V segment lost 4 bases and the J segment 9 bases; nucleotides outside the gene matches: 3. Germline V gene sequence: CDR1 MGHRA, CDR2 YSYEKL. This CDR3 is built from 13 residues. CDR3 in amino acids: CASSPGTSRELFF. The CDR3 bases are TGCGCCAGCAGCCCAGGGACTAGCCGGGAGCTGTTTTTT.

The chain carries TRBV6-4 and TRBJ2-1; 9 positions match TRBD2. CDR1 is MRHNA, CDR2 SNTAGT, per germline. The CDR3 extends over 16 amino acids. V trimming: 4 bases; J trimming: 9 bases; junction bases outside the gene matches: 13. The CDR3 DNA reads TGTGCCAGCAGTGTGCGGGGACTAGCAGGCGGGGGTGAGCAGTTCTTC. Translation: CASSVRGLAGGGEQFF.

The chain uses TRBV6-1 and TRBJ1-1, with TRBD1 identical over 7 bases. V trimming: 5 bases; J trimming: 4 bases; junction bases outside the gene matches: 4. Germline V lookup: CDR1 MNHNS, CDR2 SASEGT. The CDR3 spans 13 residues. CDR3 sequence reads: CASSPDRATEAFF. DNA for the CDR3: TGTGCCAGCAGTCCCGACAGGGCCACTGAAGCTTTCTTT.

The chain joins TRBV14 to TRBJ1-2; TRBD1 might be the D (6 bases). The CDR3 spans 13 residues. Trimming stripped 0 bases from V and 8 bases from J, with 10 bases between. Germline V gene data show CDR1 as SGHDN and CDR2 as FVKESK. The CDR3 here is CASSQDWGLGYTF. CDR3 coding DNA: TGTGCCAGCAGCCAAGATTGGGGGCTCGGCTACACCTTC.

The chain carries TRBV19 and TRBJ1-2; 7 bases are a match to TRBD1. V trimming: 7 bases; J trimming: 4 bases; junction bases outside the gene matches: 9. Germline V gives CDR1 LNHDA, CDR2 SQIVND (reference sequence). CDR3 length equals 14 residues. CDR3 in amino acids: CASTPGQSGYGYTF. The CDR3 coding sequence is TGTGCCAGTACCCCGGGACAGTCCGGCTATGGCTACACCTTC.

The rearrangement links TRBV5-6 to TRBJ1-5; 9 bases line up with TRBD1. This CDR3 is built from 15 residues. V shed 0 bases and J 7 bases; nucleotides not matched to a gene: 5. Looked up from germline, CDR1 is SGHDT and CDR2 is YYEEEE. CDR3 sequence reads: CASSLGGTGGQPQHF. CDR3 DNA sequence: TGTGCCAGCAGCTTGGGGGGTACAGGGGGCCAGCCCCAGCATTTT.

This clone occurred a few times. The V and J genes are TRBV28 and TRBJ1-1; D perhaps matches TRBD1 (6 bases). The V gene lost 5 bases and the J gene lost 2 bases, with 15 bases spanning the gap. The CDR3 contains 15 residues. Germline V gene sequence: CDR1 MDHEN, CDR2 SYDVKM. Written as DNA, the CDR3 is TGTGCCAGCAGTACTCCCCGGACAGTTAACACTGAAGCTTTCTTT. Residues: CASSTPRTVNTEAFF. Full variable domain (missing parts from reference TRBV28 and TRBJ1-1): DVKVTQSSRYLVKRTGEKVFLECVQDMDHENMFWYRQDPGLGLRLIYFSYDVKMKEKGDIPEGYSVSREKKERFSLILESASTNQTSMYLCASSTPRTVNTEAFFGQGTRLTVV.

This clone was seen once. The CDR3 nucleotides read TGTGCCAGCAGAAGGGACAGTGAAGCTTTCTTT. Translation gives CASRRDSEAFF. The chain couples TRBV6-5 to TRBJ1-1; 7 positions match TRBD1. CDR1 is MNHEY, CDR2 SVGAGI, per germline. This CDR3 spans 11 amino acids. The V segment lost 6 bases and the J segment 7 bases; nucleotides outside the gene matches: 2.

The chain links TRBV11-3 to TRBJ2-2; 7 bases line up with TRBD1. V lost 3 bases to trimming and J lost 1 base; unmatched junction nucleotides: 11. The germline gives CDR1 SGHNT, CDR2 YENEEA. The length of the CDR3 is 18 residues. This chain's CDR3 is CASSFSSGGFLNTGELFF. CDR3 DNA: TGTGCCAGCAGCTTTTCGTCAGGGGGATTTTTGAACACCGGGGAGCTGTTTTTT.

The chain carries TRBV9 and TRBJ1-6, with a possible D match to TRBD1 (5 bases). The CDR3 is 15 amino acids. Trimming removed 3 bases from V and 5 bases from J, with 12 bases in between. The germline V gene encodes CDR1 SGDLS and CDR2 YYNGEE. CDR3 coding DNA: TGTGCCAGCAGCGCCCCAGGGCCCAATAATTCACCCCTCCACTTT. It translates to CASSAPGPNNSPLHF. Based on the CDR3 plus reference TRBV9 and TRBJ1-6, the full variable domain is DSGVTQTPKHLITATGQRVTLRCSPRSGDLSVYWYQQSLDQGLQFLIQYYNGEERAKGNILERFSAQQFPDLHSELNLSSLELGDSALYFCASSAPGPNNSPLHFGNGTRLTVT.

The rearrangement links TRBV10-1 to TRBJ1-2; TRBD1 matches at 11 bases. Germline-derived CDR1 and CDR2 are WNHNN and SYGVQD (reference sequence). This CDR3 comprises 13 residues. V dropped 4 bases and J dropped 5; count of bases not matched to a gene: 0. CDR3 nucleotide sequence: TGCGCCAGCAGTGGGGACAGGGGGTATGGCTACACCTTC. It specifies CASSGDRGYGYTF.

The V gene is TRBV5-1, the J gene TRBJ1-1, with 12 bases that match TRBD1. V dropped 3 bases and J dropped 11; count of bases not matched to a gene: 5. The CDR3 contains 13 residues. From germline, CDR1 is SGHRS and CDR2 YFSETQ. The CDR3 DNA follows: TGCGCCAGCAGCTCCCCGGGACAGGGGGCGGCTTTCTTT. This encodes CASSSPGQGAAFF. The whole variable domain, remainder taken from reference TRBV5-1 and TRBJ1-1, is KAGVTQTPRYLIKTRGQQVTLSCSPISGHRSVSWYQQTPGQGLQFLFEYFSETQRNKGNFPGRFSGRQFSNSRSEMNVSTLELGDSALYLCASSSPGQGAAFFGQGTRLTVV.

The genes are TRBV19 and TRBJ1-5; D may be TRBD1 (6 bases). Trimming left V 1 base short and J 11 bases short, with 15 bases between. The CDR3 length is 14 residues. The germline CDR1 and CDR2 sequences are LNHDA and SQIVND (reference sequence). The CDR3 sequence is CASSIVETQGTQHF. CDR3 coding DNA: TGTGCCAGTAGTATAGTGGAGACACAGGGTACCCAGCATTTT.

This chain uses TRBV10-1 with TRBJ2-4; TRBD2 aligns across 10 bases. The germline gives CDR1 WNHNN, CDR2 SYGVQD (reference sequence). J gave up 0 bases and V 2 bases, and 10 bases lay outside the gene matches. This CDR3 contains 19 residues. This CDR3 reads CASSEPPLAGALAKNIQYF. CDR3 coding DNA: TGCGCCAGCAGTGAGCCCCCGCTAGCGGGAGCACTAGCCAAAAACATTCAGTACTTC.

V is TRBV27 and J is TRBJ2-2; D call uncertain. The V end lost 3 bases, the J end lost 4 bases, and 12 bases lay between the germline ends. The CDR3 covers 15 residues. Per the germline V gene, CDR1 is MNHEY and CDR2 is SMNVEV (reference sequence). The CDR3 region is CASSFGLLPTGELFF. The CDR3 DNA follows: TGTGCCAGCAGTTTCGGTCTCCTGCCCACCGGGGAGCTGTTTTTT.

This clone was observed a handful of times. The gene calls are TRBV4-1 and TRBJ2-3; perhaps TRBD1 as D (6 bases). The CDR3 runs 17 residues. Trimming shortened V by 5 bases and J by 3 bases, and 21 bases separated the two germline ends. CDR1 and CDR2 (germline): MGHRA, YSYEKL. The CDR3: CASSTTTGPERTDTQYF. Written as DNA, the CDR3 is TGCGCCAGCAGCACGACGACAGGCCCCGAAAGGACAGATACGCAGTATTTT.

The chain recombines TRBV6-1 with TRBJ1-3; 8 nucleotides agree with TRBD1. Looked up from germline, CDR1 is MNHNS and CDR2 is SASEGT. V shed 4 bases, J shed 0 bases, and the junction held 8 bases outside the gene matches. The CDR3 spans 17 residues. CDR3: CASSVLTGQVSGNTIYF. The CDR3 coding sequence is TGTGCCAGCAGTGTTCTAACGGGACAGGTCTCTGGAAACACCATATATTTT.

A few counts support this clone. This chain uses TRBV9 with TRBJ2-7, with 10 bases aligning to TRBD1. V shed 3 bases, J shed 5 bases, and the junction held 5 bases outside the gene matches. CDR1 is SGDLS and CDR2 is YYNGEE in the germline V gene. The CDR3 is 14 amino acids. The DNA for the CDR3 is TGTGCCAGCAGCGATCGACAGGGGGCCGACGAGCAGTACTTC. It encodes CASSDRQGADEQYF. The variable domain in full, with the rest retrieved from reference TRBV9 and TRBJ2-7, is DSGVTQTPKHLITATGQRVTLRCSPRSGDLSVYWYQQSLDQGLQFLIQYYNGEERAKGNILERFSAQQFPDLHSELNLSSLELGDSALYFCASSDRQGADEQYFGPGTRLTVT.

The V gene is TRBV7-3, the J gene TRBJ2-7; D may be TRBD2 (6 bases). Germline CDR1 and CDR2: SGHTA and FQGTGA. V was clipped by 1 base and J by 6 bases, with 10 bases between them. This CDR3 has 13 amino acids. The DNA of the CDR3 is TGTGCCAGCAGCTTAAATAACGGGGGCGAGCAGTACTTC. Its translation is CASSLNNGGEQYF. Looking up the rest from reference TRBV7-3 and TRBJ2-7 gives the full variable domain: GAGVSQTPSNKVTEKGKYVELRCDPISGHTALYWYRQSLGQGPEFLIYFQGTGAADDSGLPNDRFFAVRPEGSVSTLKIQRTERGDSAVYLCASSLNNGGEQYFGPGTRLTVT.

This sequence joins TRBV28 and TRBJ1-5; D gene uncertain. This CDR3 contains 15 residues. V lost 5 bases and J lost 2, with 13 bases in between. Germline lookup yields CDR1 MDHEN and CDR2 SYDVKM. The DNA for the CDR3 is TGTGCCAGCAGTCGGAGAGTCTGGGGCAATCAGCCCCAGCATTTT. It codes for CASSRRVWGNQPQHF.